This is a list of T cell receptor beta chains from one sample in a study of blood T cell repertoires in COVID-19. TCRdb's table, derived via immunoSEQ multiplex PCR, lists solely in-frame clones and lacks some. In the table there are roughly 250,000 clones, 70% to 90% of which are singletons. Sequencing was done on a sample of peripheral blood. The origin of the receptors is a woman aged 40 to 55 with acute or convalescent COVID-19. Each CDR3 is given without its conserved first and last residue.

J	V	CDR3
TRBJ2-4	TRBV10-1	ASSVPGEGLAKNIQY
TRBJ1-5	TRBV11-2	ASSRARAGNQPQH
TRBJ1-1	TRBV5-1	ASSSGQGAWGTEAF
TRBJ2-5	TRBV24-1	ATSDPDRGETQY
TRBJ2-5	TRBV9	ASSVGTGQVWETQY
TRBJ1-4	TRBV16	ASSSPTGGEPTNEKLF
TRBJ2-2	TRBV9	ASNADRGNTGELF
TRBJ1-3	TRBV7-3	ASSLNPPGTGTGNTIY
TRBJ2-1	TRBV7-9	ASSLAPLRQGVNEQF
TRBJ2-3	TRBV6-6	ASSYPLAGSTDTQY
TRBJ1-1	TRBV11-2	ASSHSLGQGDTEAF
TRBJ1-6	TRBV5-1	ASSLRGFDSPLH
TRBJ2-1	TRBV5-1	ASSLEPANRGSSYNEQF
TRBJ2-1	TRBV11-2	ASSFLAGGPGGGEQF
TRBJ1-2	TRBV5-4	ASAREGLYGYT
TRBJ2-3	TRBV24-1	ATSDVAGGTDTQY
TRBJ1-1	TRBV2	ASSGRVGQGEAF
TRBJ1-2	TRBV14	ASSQDRDRRGYT
TRBJ1-2	TRBV6-5	ASRGTGPYGYT
TRBJ2-2	TRBV25-1	ASTLHTGELF
TRBJ2-1	TRBV24-1	ATSDSGFQGFNEQF
TRBJ2-4	TRBV2	ASSEREGSGKNIQY
TRBJ1-6	TRBV11-2	ASSVQQVRSYNSPLH
TRBJ1-6	TRBV6-4	ASSEGPGNSPLH
TRBJ1-1	TRBV19	ASSITITMNTEAF
TRBJ2-2	TRBV4-1	ASSHAGRYGELF
TRBJ2-3	TRBV9	ASSAREGTGGADTQY